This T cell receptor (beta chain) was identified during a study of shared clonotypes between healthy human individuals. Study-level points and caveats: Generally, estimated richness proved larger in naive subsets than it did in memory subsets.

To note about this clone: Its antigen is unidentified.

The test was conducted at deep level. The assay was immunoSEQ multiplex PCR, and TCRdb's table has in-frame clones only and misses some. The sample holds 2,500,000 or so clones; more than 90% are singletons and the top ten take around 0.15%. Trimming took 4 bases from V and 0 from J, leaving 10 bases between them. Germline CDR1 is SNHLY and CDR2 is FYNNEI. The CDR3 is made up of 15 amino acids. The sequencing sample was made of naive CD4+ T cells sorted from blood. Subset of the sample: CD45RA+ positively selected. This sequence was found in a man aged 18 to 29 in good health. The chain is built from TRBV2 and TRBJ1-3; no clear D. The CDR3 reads CASSVEAASGNTIYF. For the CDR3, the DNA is TGTGCCAGCAGTGTTGAGGCCGCCTCTGGAAACACCATATATTTT. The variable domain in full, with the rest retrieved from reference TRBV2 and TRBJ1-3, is EPEVTQTPSHQVTQMGQEVILRCVPISNHLYFYWYRQILGQKVEFLVSFYNNEISEKSEIFDDQFSVERPDGSNFTLKIRSTKLEDSAMYFCASSVEAASGNTIYFGEGSWLTVV.